Given below is one TCR beta chain in context. This sample was included in a study of blood T cell repertoires in COVID-19. For the study at large: Samples taken during acute and convalescent COVID-19 were collected in the United States, Italy and Spain. T cells, B-cell-depleted T cells, or PBMCs provided the cDNA or gDNA that served as material.

In the authors' methods: The authors estimated nucleated cell counts from reference gene primer amplification. Clones were sequenced by immunoSEQ multiplex PCR, and TCRdb holds only the in-frame ones, with some missing. V and J calls and clone size come straight from that table; D and trimming were deduced from the DNA. The data contain approximately 200,000 clones, 70% to 90% of them singletons. The germline V gene encodes CDR1 SNHLY and CDR2 FYNNEI. This CDR3 is 15 amino acids long. After removal of 4 bases from V and 6 bases from J, the junction contained 11 bases not matched to a gene. The sequenced sample consisted of peripheral blood. The chain is built from TRBV2 and TRBJ1-2; 7 bases are shared with TRBD1. The receptor comes from a human donor with active or convalescent COVID-19. The donor label of this sample is uncertain. CDR3 sequence: CASSARSQGTHGYTF. The DNA of the CDR3 is TGTGCCAGCAGTGCCAGATCACAGGGGACCCATGGCTACACCTTC.